Listed here are 2 T cell receptor beta chains from one sample, sequenced in a study of radiotherapy plus CTLA-4 blockade in lung cancer. TCRdb's table, derived via immunoSEQ multiplex PCR, lists solely in-frame clones and lacks some. Among roughly 120,000 clones listed, roughly 74% were seen once. The sequencing used peripheral blood, collected from a patient treated with radiotherapy plus ipilimumab. These receptors came from a human donor with non-small cell lung cancer who had a partial response to radiotherapy plus ipilimumab.

This clone has only one observation. The chain carries TRBV9 and TRBJ2-2; possibly TRBD2 for D (5 bases). Germline assignment: CDR1 SGDLS and CDR2 YYNGEE. Trimming shortened V by 5 bases and J by 3 bases, and 14 bases separated the two germline ends. The CDR3 is 15 residues long. The CDR3, as DNA: TGTGCCAGCAGTCCTCGCGGGCTGGACACCGGGGAGCTGTTTTTT. Residues: CASSPRGLDTGELFF. The full variable domain, completed using reference TRBV9 and TRBJ2-2, is DSGVTQTPKHLITATGQRVTLRCSPRSGDLSVYWYQQSLDQGLQFLIQYYNGEERAKGNILERFSAQQFPDLHSELNLSSLELGDSALYFCASSPRGLDTGELFFGEGSRLTVL.

The V and J genes are TRBV4-3 and TRBJ2-1; 9 nucleotides match TRBD2. CDR1 LGHNA and CDR2 YSLEER come from the germline V gene. The CDR3 is made up of 15 amino acids. The V and J ends lost 1 base and 9 bases, in that order; junction bases with no gene match: 7. This chain's CDR3 is CASSQGSGSLAEQFF. The CDR3 DNA sequence: TGCGCCAGCAGCCAAGGTAGCGGGAGTTTGGCTGAGCAGTTCTTC.